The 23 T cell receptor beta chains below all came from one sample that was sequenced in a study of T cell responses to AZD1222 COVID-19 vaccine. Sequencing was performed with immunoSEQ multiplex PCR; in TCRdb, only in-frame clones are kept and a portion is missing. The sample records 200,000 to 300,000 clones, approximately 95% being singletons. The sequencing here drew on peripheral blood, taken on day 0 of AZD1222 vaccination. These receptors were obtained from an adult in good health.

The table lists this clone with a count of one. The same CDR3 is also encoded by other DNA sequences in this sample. The CDR3 sequence is CASSVGGYGYTF. CDR3 nucleotides: TGTGCCAGCAGCGTAGGTGGCTATGGCTACACCTTC. The chain has TRBV9 and TRBJ1-2; no clear D gene. Trimming removed 0 bases at V and 4 bases at J, with 4 bases between. The CDR3 consists of 12 residues. The germline CDR1 and CDR2 sequences are SGDLS and YYNGEE.

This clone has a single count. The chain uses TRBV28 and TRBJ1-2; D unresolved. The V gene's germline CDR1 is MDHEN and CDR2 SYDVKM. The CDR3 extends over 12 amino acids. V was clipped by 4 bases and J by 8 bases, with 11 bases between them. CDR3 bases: TGTGCCAGCAGTTCCGGGTCCGGGGGCTACACCTTC. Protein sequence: CASSSGSGGYTF.

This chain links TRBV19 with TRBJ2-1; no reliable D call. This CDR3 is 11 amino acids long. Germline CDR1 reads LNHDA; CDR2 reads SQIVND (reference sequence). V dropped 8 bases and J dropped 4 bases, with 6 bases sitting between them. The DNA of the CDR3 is TGTGCCAGTTCACAATACAATGAGCAGTTCTTC. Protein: CASSQYNEQFF.

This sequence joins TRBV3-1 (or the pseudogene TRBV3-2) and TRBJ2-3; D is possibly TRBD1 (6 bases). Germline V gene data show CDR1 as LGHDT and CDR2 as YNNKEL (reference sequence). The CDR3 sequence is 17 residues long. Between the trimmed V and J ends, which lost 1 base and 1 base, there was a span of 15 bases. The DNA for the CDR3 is TGTGCCAGCAGCCAAGTATCTCGACAGGTCCGCACAGATACGCAGTATTTT. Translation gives CASSQVSRQVRTDTQYF.

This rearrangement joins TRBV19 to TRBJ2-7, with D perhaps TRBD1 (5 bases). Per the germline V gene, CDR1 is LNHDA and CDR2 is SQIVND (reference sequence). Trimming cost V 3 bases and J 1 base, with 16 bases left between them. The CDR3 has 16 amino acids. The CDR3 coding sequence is TGTGCCAGTAGTATTAGTAGGGTCGACAGATCCTACGAGCAGTACTTC. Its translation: CASSISRVDRSYEQYF.

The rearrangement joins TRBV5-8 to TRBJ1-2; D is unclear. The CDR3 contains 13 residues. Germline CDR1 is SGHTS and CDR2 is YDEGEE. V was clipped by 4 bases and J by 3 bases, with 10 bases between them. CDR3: CASSPAGDYGYTF. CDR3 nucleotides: TGTGCCAGCAGCCCCGCGGGTGACTATGGCTACACCTTC. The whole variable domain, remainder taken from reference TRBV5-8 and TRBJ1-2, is EAGVTQSPTHLIKTRGQQATLRCSPISGHTSVYWYQQALGLGLQFLLWYDEGEERNRGNFPPRFSGRQFPNYSSELNVNALELEDSALYLCASSPAGDYGYTFGSGTRLTVV.

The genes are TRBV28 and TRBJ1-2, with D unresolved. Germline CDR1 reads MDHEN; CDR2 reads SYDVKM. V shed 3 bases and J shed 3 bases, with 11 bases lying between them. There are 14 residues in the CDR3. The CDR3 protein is CASSFFPGDYGYTF. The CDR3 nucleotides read TGTGCCAGCAGTTTCTTTCCGGGAGACTATGGCTACACCTTC.

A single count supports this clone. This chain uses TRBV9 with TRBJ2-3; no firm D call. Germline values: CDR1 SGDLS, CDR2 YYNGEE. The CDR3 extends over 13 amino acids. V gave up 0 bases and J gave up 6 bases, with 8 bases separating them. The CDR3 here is CASSVAGEDTQYF. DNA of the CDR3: TGTGCCAGCAGCGTAGCAGGAGAGGATACGCAGTATTTT.

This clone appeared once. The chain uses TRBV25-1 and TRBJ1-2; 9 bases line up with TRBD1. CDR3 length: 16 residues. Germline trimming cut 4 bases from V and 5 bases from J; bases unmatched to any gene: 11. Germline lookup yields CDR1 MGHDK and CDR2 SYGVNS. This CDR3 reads CASSGPRDRDWYGYTF. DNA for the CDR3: TGTGCCAGCAGTGGCCCGAGGGACAGGGATTGGTATGGCTACACCTTC.

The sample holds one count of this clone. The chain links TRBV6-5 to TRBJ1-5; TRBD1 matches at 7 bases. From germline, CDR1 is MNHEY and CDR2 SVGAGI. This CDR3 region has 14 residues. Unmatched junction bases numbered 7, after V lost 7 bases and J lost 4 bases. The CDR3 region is CASNPTGLNQPQHF. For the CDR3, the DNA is TGTGCCAGCAACCCGACAGGGTTAAATCAGCCCCAGCATTTT.

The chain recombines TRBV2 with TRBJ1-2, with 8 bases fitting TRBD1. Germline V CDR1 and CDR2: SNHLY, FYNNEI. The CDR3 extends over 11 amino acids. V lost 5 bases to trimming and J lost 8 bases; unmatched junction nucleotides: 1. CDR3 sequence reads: CASSPGGGYTF. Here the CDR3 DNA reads TGTGCCAGCAGTCCAGGGGGCGGCTACACCTTC.

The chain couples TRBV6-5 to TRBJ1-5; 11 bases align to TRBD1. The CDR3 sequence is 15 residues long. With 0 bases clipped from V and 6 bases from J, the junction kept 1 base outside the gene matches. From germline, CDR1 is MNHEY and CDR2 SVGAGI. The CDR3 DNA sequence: TGTGCCAGCAGTTACTCTGGGACAGGGGGTCAGCCCCAGCATTTT. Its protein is CASSYSGTGGQPQHF.

In nucleotides, the CDR3 is TGTGCCAGCCTTCCGATGGGGCGCCTTGAAAAACTGTTTTTT. Translating it yields CASLPMGRLEKLFF. This chain connects TRBV28 to TRBJ1-4; possible D gene TRBD1, 5 bases. Trimming took 8 bases from V and 7 from J, leaving 17 bases between them. The germline CDR1 and CDR2 sequences are MDHEN and SYDVKM. The CDR3 has 14 amino acids.

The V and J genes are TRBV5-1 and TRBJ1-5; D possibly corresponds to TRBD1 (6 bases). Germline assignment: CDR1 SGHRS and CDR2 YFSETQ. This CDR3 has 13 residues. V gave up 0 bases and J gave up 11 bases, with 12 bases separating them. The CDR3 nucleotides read TGCGCCAGCAGCTTGGAAGGGGGGGAGGCCCAGCATTTT. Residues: CASSLEGGEAQHF.

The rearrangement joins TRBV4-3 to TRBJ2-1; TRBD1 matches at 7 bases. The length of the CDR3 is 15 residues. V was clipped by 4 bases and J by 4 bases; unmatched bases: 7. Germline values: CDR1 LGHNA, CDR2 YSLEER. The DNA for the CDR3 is TGCGCCAGCAGCCGGAACAGGGGACCTTACAATGAGCAGTTCTTC. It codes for CASSRNRGPYNEQFF.

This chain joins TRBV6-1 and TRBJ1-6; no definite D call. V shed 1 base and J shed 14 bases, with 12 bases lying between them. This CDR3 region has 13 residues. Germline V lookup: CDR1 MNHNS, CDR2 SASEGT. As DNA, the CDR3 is TGTGCCAGCAGTGAAGTAGAGGGAACATCCCTCCACTTT. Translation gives CASSEVEGTSLHF.

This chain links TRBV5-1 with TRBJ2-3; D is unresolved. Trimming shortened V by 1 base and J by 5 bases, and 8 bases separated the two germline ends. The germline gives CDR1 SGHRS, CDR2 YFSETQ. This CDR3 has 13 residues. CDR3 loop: CASSLNTEDTQYF. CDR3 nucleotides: TGCGCCAGCAGCTTGAACACTGAAGATACGCAGTATTTT.

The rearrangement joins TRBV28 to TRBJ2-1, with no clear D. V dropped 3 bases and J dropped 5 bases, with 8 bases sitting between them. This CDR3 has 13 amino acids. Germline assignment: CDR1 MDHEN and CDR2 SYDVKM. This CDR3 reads CASSFRPNNEQFF. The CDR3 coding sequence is TGTGCCAGCAGTTTCCGCCCAAACAATGAGCAGTTCTTC.

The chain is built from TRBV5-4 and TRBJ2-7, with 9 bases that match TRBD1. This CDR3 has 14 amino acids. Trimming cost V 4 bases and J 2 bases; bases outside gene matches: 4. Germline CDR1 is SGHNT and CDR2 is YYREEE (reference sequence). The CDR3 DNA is TGTGCCAGCAGCGCGGGACAGGGCACCTACGAGCAGTACTTC. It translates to CASSAGQGTYEQYF.

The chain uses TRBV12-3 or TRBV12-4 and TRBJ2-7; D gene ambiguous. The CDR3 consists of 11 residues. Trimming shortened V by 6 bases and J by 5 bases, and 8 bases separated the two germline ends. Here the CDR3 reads CASSPNHEQYF. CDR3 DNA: TGTGCCAGCAGCCCTAACCACGAGCAGTACTTC.

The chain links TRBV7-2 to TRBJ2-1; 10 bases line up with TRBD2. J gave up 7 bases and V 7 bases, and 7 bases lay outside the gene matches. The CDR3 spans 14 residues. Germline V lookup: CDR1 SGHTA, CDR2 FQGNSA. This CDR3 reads CASTPPSGGNEQFF. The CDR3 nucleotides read TGTGCCAGCACCCCGCCTAGCGGGGGAAATGAGCAGTTCTTC.

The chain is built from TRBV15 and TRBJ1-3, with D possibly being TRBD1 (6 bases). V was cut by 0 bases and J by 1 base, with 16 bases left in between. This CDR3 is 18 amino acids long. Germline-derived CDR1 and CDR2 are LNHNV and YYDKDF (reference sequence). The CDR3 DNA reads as TGTGCCACCAGCAGAGATCAGGTCCAACAGGGATCTGGAAACACCATATATTTT. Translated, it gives CATSRDQVQQGSGNTIYF.

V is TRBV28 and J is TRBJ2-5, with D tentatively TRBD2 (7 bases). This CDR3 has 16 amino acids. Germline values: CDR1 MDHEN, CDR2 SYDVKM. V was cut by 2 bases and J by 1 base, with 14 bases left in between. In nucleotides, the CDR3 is TGTGCCAGCAGTTTAGGGAGGGGGGCTTCCCAAGAGACCCAGTACTTC. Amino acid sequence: CASSLGRGASQETQYF. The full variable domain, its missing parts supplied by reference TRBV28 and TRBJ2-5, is DVKVTQSSRYLVKRTGEKVFLECVQDMDHENMFWYRQDPGLGLRLIYFSYDVKMKEKGDIPEGYSVSREKKERFSLILESASTNQTSMYLCASSLGRGASQETQYFGPGTRLLVL.